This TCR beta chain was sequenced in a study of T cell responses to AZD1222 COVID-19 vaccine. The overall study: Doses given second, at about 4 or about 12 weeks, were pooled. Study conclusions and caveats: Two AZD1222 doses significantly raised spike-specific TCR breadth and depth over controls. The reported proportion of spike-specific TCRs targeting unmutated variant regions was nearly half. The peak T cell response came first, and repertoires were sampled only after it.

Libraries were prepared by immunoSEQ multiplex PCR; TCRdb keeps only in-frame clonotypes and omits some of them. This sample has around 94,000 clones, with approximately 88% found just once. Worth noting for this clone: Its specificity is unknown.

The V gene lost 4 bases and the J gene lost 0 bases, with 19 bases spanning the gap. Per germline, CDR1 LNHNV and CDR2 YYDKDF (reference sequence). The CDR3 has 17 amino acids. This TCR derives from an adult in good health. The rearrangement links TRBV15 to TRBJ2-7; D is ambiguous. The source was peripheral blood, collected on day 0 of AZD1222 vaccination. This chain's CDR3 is CATSKYPPSANSYEQYF. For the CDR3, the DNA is TGTGCCACCAGCAAATACCCTCCGAGCGCCAACTCCTACGAGCAGTACTTC.